These 19 T cell receptor beta chains were all obtained from the same sample, sequenced in a study of blood T cell repertoires in COVID-19. Clones were read by immunoSEQ multiplex PCR, and TCRdb kept only the in-frame ones, dropping some. This sample has under 250,000 clones, with around four fifths found just once. Sample: peripheral blood. These receptors all stem from a woman aged 55-70 years who had recovered from COVID-19.

This clone was observed a handful of times. J is TRBJ1-1 and V is TRBV7-3; D possibly corresponds to TRBD1 (5 bases). Germline CDR1 and CDR2: SGHTA and FQGTGA. V dropped 0 bases and J dropped 3 bases, with 5 bases sitting between them. CDR3 length: 13 residues. CDR3 region: CASSLTRDTEAFF. The CDR3 bases are TGTGCCAGCAGCTTAACCAGGGACACTGAAGCTTTCTTT. The whole variable domain, remainder taken from reference TRBV7-3 and TRBJ1-1, is GAGVSQTPSNKVTEKGKYVELRCDPISGHTALYWYRQSLGQGPEFLIYFQGTGAADDSGLPNDRFFAVRPEGSVSTLKIQRTERGDSAVYLCASSLTRDTEAFFGQGTRLTVV.

This clone was seen once. The CDR3 nucleotides read TGTGCCAGCTCACCCGGGACGGGAGAAGAGACCCAGTACTTC. It translates to CASSPGTGEETQYF. This chain uses TRBV18 with TRBJ2-5; D might be TRBD2 (6 bases). Germline CDR1 is KGHSH and CDR2 is LQKENI. The CDR3 is made up of 14 amino acids. Trimming pared 3 bases from V and 3 bases from J, leaving 11 bases between. Based on the CDR3 plus reference TRBV18 and TRBJ2-5, the full variable domain is NAGVMQNPRHLVRRRGQEARLRCSPMKGHSHVYWYRQLPEEGLKFMVYLQKENIIDESGMPKERFSAEFPKEGPSILRIQQVVRGDSAAYFCASSPGTGEETQYFGPGTRLLVL.

V usage is TRBV15 and J usage is TRBJ1-5, with 10 bases aligning to TRBD1. J lost 4 bases, V lost 5 bases, and 8 bases had no gene match. CDR3 length: 16 amino acids. The germline V gene encodes CDR1 LNHNV and CDR2 YYDKDF (reference sequence). For the CDR3, the DNA is TGTGCCACCAGCCGGGGGGGACAGGGGAAGAATCAGCCCCAGCATTTT. This translates into CATSRGGQGKNQPQHF. The whole variable domain, filled in from reference TRBV15 and TRBJ1-5, reads DAMVIQNPRYQVTQFGKPVTLSCSQTLNHNVMYWYQQKSSQAPKLLFHYYDKDFNNEADTPDNFQSRRPNTSFCFLDIRSPGLGDTAMYLCATSRGGQGKNQPQHFGDGTRLSIL.

The V gene is TRBV6-5, the J gene TRBJ1-1; 7 positions match TRBD1. This CDR3 contains 14 residues. The V gene end was trimmed by 6 bases and the J gene end by 0 bases; junction bases not matched to a gene: 4. CDR1 is MNHEY and CDR2 is SVGAGI in the germline V gene. CDR3 sequence reads: CASRVTGLNTEAFF. In DNA, the CDR3 is TGTGCCAGCAGGGTGACAGGGTTGAACACTGAAGCTTTCTTT.

This rearrangement joins TRBV20-1 to TRBJ1-2, with D unclear. CDR3 length: 11 amino acids. V lost 6 bases to trimming and J lost 5 bases, with 10 bases between them. CDR1 and CDR2 (germline): DFQATT, SNEGSKA (reference sequence). The CDR3 is CSAGRMYGYTF. In DNA, the CDR3 is TGCAGTGCGGGCCGAATGTATGGCTACACCTTC.

V and J are TRBV19 and TRBJ1-5; TRBD1 matches 9 bases. The J segment lost 5 bases and the V segment lost 6 bases, leaving 5 bases of the junction unmatched. The CDR3 is 14 residues long. Germline CDR1 reads LNHDA; CDR2 reads SQIVND (reference sequence). DNA of the CDR3: TGTGCCAGTAGATTGGGACAGGGAGATCAGCCCCAGCATTTT. This sequence encodes CASRLGQGDQPQHF.

J is TRBJ2-5 and V is TRBV13, with D possibly being TRBD2 (6 bases). CDR1 and CDR2 from the germline V gene are PRHDT and FYEKMQ (reference sequence). The CDR3 contains 13 residues. Trimming removed 2 bases from V and 5 bases from J, with 9 bases in between. CDR3 region: CASSLRRGETQYF. The DNA of the CDR3 is TGTGCCAGCAGCTTACGGCGGGGTGAGACCCAGTACTTC. The variable domain in full, completed from reference TRBV13 and TRBJ2-5, reads AAGVIQSPRHLIKEKRETATLKCYPIPRHDTVYWYQQGPGQDPQFLISFYEKMQSDKGSIPDRFSAQQFSDYHSELNMSSLELGDSALYFCASSLRRGETQYFGPGTRLLVL.

The CDR3 is CASSESDYGYTF. The CDR3 DNA reads TGTGCCAGCAGTGAATCTGACTATGGCTACACCTTC. The rearrangement joins TRBV25-1 to TRBJ1-2; D not certain. CDR3 length: 12 amino acids. CDR1 is MGHDK, CDR2 SYGVNS, per germline. The ends were cut back, 1 base at V and 3 bases at J, with 3 bases in the middle.

The V and J genes are TRBV2 and TRBJ1-4; TRBD1 aligns across 9 bases. Germline-derived CDR1 and CDR2 are SNHLY and FYNNEI. The length of the CDR3 is 18 residues. Trimming cost V 7 bases and J 3 bases; bases outside gene matches: 15. The CDR3 nucleotides are TGTGCCAGCACGAACCGGGACAGGGCCTTTCTGTCTAATGAAAAACTGTTTTTT. Its protein product is CASTNRDRAFLSNEKLFF.

This chain uses TRBV7-3 with TRBJ2-1; 9 bases are shared with TRBD2. The CDR3 extends over 17 amino acids. After removal of 2 bases from V and 8 bases from J, the junction contained 13 bases not matched to a gene. In germline, CDR1 is SGHTA, CDR2 FQGTGA. CDR3 sequence: CASSLEGWLAGTDEQFF. Here the CDR3 DNA reads TGTGCCAGCAGCTTAGAGGGGTGGCTAGCGGGGACCGATGAGCAGTTCTTC.

CDR3 in DNA: TGTGCCAGCAGCGTACAGCCTCTCGCGGCCTCCTACGAGCAGTACTTC. Its translation: CASSVQPLAASYEQYF. This chain links TRBV9 with TRBJ2-7; D gene ambiguous. The CDR3 sequence is 16 residues long. Trimming removed 1 base from V and 0 bases from J, with 14 bases in between. Germline V gene sequence: CDR1 SGDLS, CDR2 YYNGEE.

V usage is TRBV7-3 and J usage is TRBJ1-2; 8 bases fit TRBD1. Trimming cost V 3 bases and J 5 bases; bases outside gene matches: 2. The germline V gene encodes CDR1 SGHTA and CDR2 FQGTGA. This CDR3 comprises 13 residues. CDR3: CASSFGQGYGYTF. DNA for the CDR3: TGTGCCAGCAGCTTTGGACAGGGTTATGGCTACACCTTC.

The gene calls are TRBV6-5 and TRBJ2-7; weak D call: TRBD1 (6 bases). Germline V CDR1 and CDR2: MNHEY, SVGAGI. Trimming pared 2 bases from V and 6 bases from J, leaving 11 bases between. The CDR3 length is 13 residues. The CDR3 loop reads CASSYGTGLEQYF. The CDR3 coding sequence is TGTGCCAGCAGTTACGGTACAGGGCTCGAGCAGTACTTC.

There are a few counts of this clone. The V and J genes are TRBV6-5 and TRBJ2-2, with 12 bases matching TRBD2. The CDR3 has 15 residues. The V gene end was trimmed by 5 bases and the J gene end by 6 bases; junction bases not matched to a gene: 4. Germline CDR1 is MNHEY and CDR2 is SVGAGI. The CDR3 DNA follows: TGTGCCAGCAGTACCCCTAGCGGGGGGGCCGGGGAGCTGTTTTTT. Translating it yields CASSTPSGGAGELFF.

In its sample, this clone is medium-sized (0.01 to 0.1%). V gene TRBV7-3 combines with J gene TRBJ2-1; maybe TRBD2 (6 bases). Germline loops: CDR1 SGHTA, CDR2 FQGTGA. V was trimmed by 8 bases and J by 5 bases, leaving 16 bases between them. The CDR3 runs to 14 residues. CDR3 loop: CASRDPGLHNEQFF. The CDR3 nucleotides read TGTGCCAGCCGGGACCCGGGACTGCACAATGAGCAGTTCTTC.

The V and J genes are TRBV18 and TRBJ1-2, with 7 nucleotides matching TRBD1. Per germline, CDR1 KGHSH and CDR2 LQKENI. Trimming cost V 1 base and J 4 bases; bases outside gene matches: 6. This CDR3 spans 15 amino acids. For the CDR3, the DNA is TGTGCCAGCTCACCACGTGAAGGGGGCGCCTATGGCTACACCTTC. Its protein is CASSPREGGAYGYTF. The full variable domain, completed using reference TRBV18 and TRBJ1-2, is NAGVMQNPRHLVRRRGQEARLRCSPMKGHSHVYWYRQLPEEGLKFMVYLQKENIIDESGMPKERFSAEFPKEGPSILRIQQVVRGDSAAYFCASSPREGGAYGYTFGSGTRLTVV.

The rearrangement joins TRBV6-1 to TRBJ1-6; 7 nucleotides align to TRBD1. Germline CDR1 reads MNHNS; CDR2 reads SASEGT. The J segment lost 2 bases and the V segment lost 4 bases, leaving 5 bases of the junction unmatched. The CDR3 spans 16 residues. The CDR3 nucleotides read TGTGCCAGCAGTGGGGGGACAGTAACCTATAATTCACCCCTCCACTTT. Protein sequence: CASSGGTVTYNSPLHF.

Here the CDR3 reads CASRKDRGDYGYTF. The DNA of the CDR3 is TGTGCCAGCAGGAAGGACAGGGGGGACTATGGCTACACCTTC. The V call is TRBV6-6, the J call TRBJ1-2; 10 bases align to TRBD1. Germline V gene sequence: CDR1 MNHNY, CDR2 SVGAGI (reference sequence). V was pared by 6 bases and J by 3 bases, with 4 bases of the junction left unmatched. This CDR3 has 14 amino acids.

The V call is TRBV4-1, the J call TRBJ2-3, with 13 bases identical to TRBD2. V was pared by 4 bases and J by 4 bases, with 17 bases of the junction left unmatched. The CDR3 totals 20 residues. The germline CDR1 and CDR2 sequences are MGHRA and YSYEKL. The CDR3 spells CASSPSRLAGGPGKADTQYF. In nucleotides, the CDR3 is TGCGCCAGCAGCCCTTCGAGACTAGCGGGGGGCCCAGGGAAGGCAGATACGCAGTATTTT.